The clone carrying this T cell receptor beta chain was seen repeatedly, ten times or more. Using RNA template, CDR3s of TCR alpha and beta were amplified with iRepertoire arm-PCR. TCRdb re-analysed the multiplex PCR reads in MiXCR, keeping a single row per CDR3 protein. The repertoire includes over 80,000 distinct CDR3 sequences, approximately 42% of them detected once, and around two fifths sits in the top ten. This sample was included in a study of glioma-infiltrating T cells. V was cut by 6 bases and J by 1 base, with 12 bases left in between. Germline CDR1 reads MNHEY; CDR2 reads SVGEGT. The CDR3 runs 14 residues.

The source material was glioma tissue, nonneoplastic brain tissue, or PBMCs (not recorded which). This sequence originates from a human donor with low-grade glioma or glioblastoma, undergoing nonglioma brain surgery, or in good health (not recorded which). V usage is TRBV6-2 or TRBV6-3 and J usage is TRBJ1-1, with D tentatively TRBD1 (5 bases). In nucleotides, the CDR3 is TGTGCCAGCAGGACATCTACAGGGAACACTGAAGCTTTCTTT. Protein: CASRTSTGNTEAFF.